This T cell receptor beta chain comes out of a study of blood T cells in healthy people across ages. Study-level findings and limits: Percentage of naive T cells showed a strong correlation with TCR beta diversity. Not knowing donor CMV status may have confounded expanded clonotype changes.

This clonotype was recorded only once. The antigen is unknown. It was with a sample-barcoded 5' primer and a J-beta primer mix that a second PCR of roughly 7 to 12 cycles was run. Each CDR3 protein gets one entry after TCRdb re-called the 5' RACE reads with MiXCR. This table has about 1.4 million distinct CDR3 sequences, around 59% appearing once. The sequencing input was blood. This TCR derives from a man aged 18 to 29 in good health.

In nucleotides, the CDR3 is TGTGCCAGCAGCCGAACCCTTGAGGGCGCATCGTACAATGAGCAGTACTTC. Residues: CASSRTLEGASYNEQYF. V gene TRBV11-2 combines with J gene TRBJ2-1; TRBD2 is a possible D gene (5 bases). Near its end, the DNA agrees better with TRBJ2-7, so the J call may be wrong. Germline loops: CDR1 SGHAT, CDR2 FQNNGV. CDR3 size: 17 residues.